This passage covers 27 T cell receptor beta chains from one sample sequenced in a study of shared clonotypes between healthy human individuals. This table comes from immunoSEQ multiplex PCR, and its TCRdb copy is limited to in-frame clones, with some not included. The data show roughly 1,500,000 clones, approximately 98.5% seen once. The sequenced sample was naive CD4+ T cells sorted from blood. Stated subset: CD45RA+ positively selected. The receptors here all came from a man under 40 in good health.

V gene TRBV18 combines with J gene TRBJ1-1; 11 bases fit TRBD1. Germline CDR1 KGHSH, CDR2 LQKENI. The V and J ends lost 6 bases and 6 bases, in that order; junction bases with no gene match: 9. The CDR3 sequence is 15 residues long. In nucleotides, the CDR3 is TGTGCCAGCTCCACAGAGGACAGGGGGCTCGCTGAAGCTTTCTTT. Translating gives CASSTEDRGLAEAFF.

The chain couples TRBV4-3 to TRBJ2-2; TRBD1 aligns across 7 bases. Germline-derived CDR1 and CDR2 are LGHNA and YSLEER. The length of the CDR3 is 16 residues. Trimming at V came to 0 bases and at J to 7 bases, leaving 8 bases not matched to a gene. Written as DNA, the CDR3 is TGCGCCAGCAGCCAAGATCCGAGGGGGCAGGACGGGGAGCTGTTTTTT. This encodes CASSQDPRGQDGELFF.

The rearrangement uses TRBV4-2 and TRBJ1-5; 9 bases agree with TRBD1. CDR3 length equals 18 residues. V was pared by 0 bases and J by 6 bases, with 12 bases of the junction left unmatched. Germline CDR1 is LGHNA and CDR2 is YNFKEQ. The CDR3 here is CASSQDHYRDRVRQPQHF. The CDR3 coding sequence is TGTGCCAGCAGCCAAGATCACTACCGGGACAGGGTACGTCAGCCCCAGCATTTT.

V gene TRBV30 combines with J gene TRBJ1-5; TRBD1 aligns across 8 bases. The J segment lost 7 bases and the V segment lost 2 bases, leaving 7 bases of the junction unmatched. Germline V lookup: CDR1 GTSNPN, CDR2 SVGIG (reference sequence). The CDR3 contains 14 residues. CDR3 sequence (DNA): TGTGCCTGGAGTAAGAGACAGGGGTCGCAGCCCCAGCATTTT. Translated: CAWSKRQGSQPQHF. The whole variable domain, filled in from reference TRBV30 and TRBJ1-5, reads SQTIHQWPATLVQPVGSPLSLECTVEGTSNPNLYWYRQAAGRGLQLLFYSVGIGQISSEVPQNLSASRPQDRQFILSSKKLLLSDSGFYLCAWSKRQGSQPQHFGDGTRLSIL.

This rearrangement joins TRBV5-1 to TRBJ2-5, with D possibly called TRBD1 or TRBD2 (5 bases each). Per the germline V gene, CDR1 is SGHRS and CDR2 is YFSETQ. CDR3 length: 16 residues. Trimming took off 0 bases at V and 5 bases at J, with 17 bases between the two ends. The DNA for the CDR3 is TGCGCCAGCAGCTTGGCCGCAGAGGGGCCGAGGGAGACCCAGTACTTC. It is translated as CASSLAAEGPRETQYF. Full variable domain (remainder filled in from reference TRBV5-1 and TRBJ2-5): KAGVTQTPRYLIKTRGQQVTLSCSPISGHRSVSWYQQTPGQGLQFLFEYFSETQRNKGNFPGRFSGRQFSNSRSEMNVSTLELGDSALYLCASSLAAEGPRETQYFGPGTRLLVL.

Regarding this clone: Other DNA sequences of this sample code for an identical CDR3. The chain is built from TRBV7-9 and TRBJ1-5; D gene unclear. CDR3 length: 12 residues. Germline V gene sequence: CDR1 SEHNR, CDR2 FQNEAQ (reference sequence). Trimming pared 3 bases from V and 5 bases from J, leaving 5 bases between. The CDR3 reads CASSFGDQPQHF. Here the CDR3 DNA reads TGTGCCAGCAGCTTCGGTGATCAGCCCCAGCATTTT. The full variable domain, completed using reference TRBV7-9 and TRBJ1-5, is DTGVSQNPRHKITKRGQNVTFRCDPISEHNRLYWYRQTLGQGPEFLTYFQNEAQLEKSRLLSDRFSAERPKGSFSTLEIQRTEQGDSAMYLCASSFGDQPQHFGDGTRLSIL.

The rearrangement uses TRBV18 and TRBJ2-1; weak D call: TRBD2 (5 bases). Germline lookup yields CDR1 KGHSH and CDR2 LQKENI. There are 14 residues in the CDR3. V was pared by 6 bases and J by 6 bases, with 15 bases between. The CDR3 DNA reads TGTGCCAGCTCCCCTGCAAGAGGAGGCAATGAGCAGTTCTTC. Amino acid sequence: CASSPARGGNEQFF. The full variable domain, rest sourced from reference TRBV18 and TRBJ2-1, is NAGVMQNPRHLVRRRGQEARLRCSPMKGHSHVYWYRQLPEEGLKFMVYLQKENIIDESGMPKERFSAEFPKEGPSILRIQQVVRGDSAAYFCASSPARGGNEQFFGPGTRLTVL.

As to this clone: Other DNA sequences in this specimen translate into the identical CDR3. The rearrangement uses TRBV4-1 and TRBJ2-7; 11 nucleotides align to TRBD2. The V gene end was trimmed by 1 base and the J gene end by 6 bases; junction bases not matched to a gene: 5. This CDR3 spans 15 amino acids. Germline lookup yields CDR1 MGHRA and CDR2 YSYEKL. The CDR3 reads CASSQGLAGKGEQYF. CDR3 bases: TGCGCCAGCAGCCAAGGACTAGCGGGAAAAGGCGAGCAGTACTTC.

In regard to this clone: Additional DNA sequences in this sample encode the identical CDR3. The chain links TRBV20-1 to TRBJ1-1, with a weak D call TRBD1 (5 bases). CDR1 and CDR2 (germline): DFQATT, SNEGSKA (reference sequence). The CDR3 length is 11 residues. Trimming shortened V by 3 bases and J by 6 bases, and 8 bases separated the two germline ends. The CDR3 sequence is CSASPGPEAFF. The DNA of the CDR3 is TGCAGTGCTAGCCCAGGGCCTGAAGCTTTCTTT.

The chain couples TRBV6-5 to TRBJ2-1; 9 nucleotides align to TRBD2. The CDR3 spans 15 residues. Per germline, CDR1 MNHEY and CDR2 SVGAGI. V lost 2 bases to trimming and J lost 4 bases; unmatched junction nucleotides: 3. CDR3 sequence (DNA): TGTGCCAGCAGTTACGTGACTAGCGGATACAATGAGCAGTTCTTC. Translating gives CASSYVTSGYNEQFF.

The gene calls are TRBV5-5 and TRBJ1-1; D gene unclear. Germline V CDR1 and CDR2: SGHKS, YYEKEE (reference sequence). CDR3 length: 15 amino acids. The V end lost 0 bases, the J end lost 4 bases, and 13 bases lay between the germline ends. The CDR3 sequence: CASSLVVGFGTEAFF. CDR3 sequence (DNA): TGTGCCAGCAGCTTGGTTGTCGGGTTCGGCACTGAAGCTTTCTTT.

The rearrangement uses TRBV5-6 and TRBJ2-7; D gene uncertain. Germline V gene data show CDR1 as SGHDT and CDR2 as YYEEEE. Between the trimmed V and J ends, which lost 2 bases and 0 bases, there was a span of 6 bases. The CDR3 has 13 residues. CDR3 sequence: CASSFRNSYEQYF. The CDR3 bases are TGTGCCAGCAGCTTTCGGAACTCCTACGAGCAGTACTTC.

The chain links TRBV9 to TRBJ2-1; 7 nucleotides align to TRBD2. V lost 4 bases, J lost 5 bases, and 15 bases stayed unmatched. Germline V gives CDR1 SGDLS, CDR2 YYNGEE. This CDR3 region has 17 residues. In DNA form, the CDR3 reads TGTGCCAGCAGCCCCCCTAAGAGGGCTAGCGGTAACAATGAGCAGTTCTTC. Amino acid sequence: CASSPPKRASGNNEQFF.

The rearrangement joins TRBV18 to TRBJ1-2; D is uncertain. The germline gives CDR1 KGHSH, CDR2 LQKENI. Trimming left V 2 bases short and J 4 bases short, with 11 bases between. This CDR3 contains 14 residues. The CDR3 reads CASSPEEVSYGYTF. Here the CDR3 DNA reads TGTGCCAGCTCACCAGAGGAGGTTTCCTATGGCTACACCTTC.

The V call is TRBV5-4, the J call TRBJ2-3, with TRBD1 matching 7 bases. Germline CDR1 is SGHNT and CDR2 is YYREEE (reference sequence). The J segment lost 5 bases and the V segment lost 8 bases, leaving 8 bases of the junction unmatched. The CDR3 totals 13 residues. The CDR3 is CASSDRRLDTQYF. In DNA, the CDR3 is TGTGCCAGTTCGGACAGGCGTTTAGATACGCAGTATTTT.

This sequence joins TRBV30 and TRBJ1-4; 7 bases agree with TRBD1. V shed 5 bases, J shed 4 bases, and the junction held 1 base outside the gene matches. Germline values: CDR1 GTSNPN, CDR2 SVGIG (reference sequence). This CDR3 comprises 12 residues. As DNA, the CDR3 is TGTGCCTGGGGGACAGTTAATGAAAAACTGTTTTTT. This gives the protein CAWGTVNEKLFF.

The chain joins TRBV5-1 to TRBJ2-7, with D uncertain. The CDR3 has 13 residues. V was clipped by 4 bases and J by 7 bases, with 15 bases between them. Germline assignment: CDR1 SGHRS and CDR2 YFSETQ. As DNA, the CDR3 is TGCGCCAGCAGCCCAGATCAGCATCGGGAGCAGTACTTC. It specifies CASSPDQHREQYF.

The V and J genes are TRBV5-1 and TRBJ2-1; D is undetermined. Trimming stripped 1 base from V and 1 base from J, with 6 bases between. The CDR3 spans 14 residues. CDR1 is SGHRS and CDR2 is YFSETQ in the germline V gene. The CDR3 region has the DNA TGCGCCAGCAGCTTGCAGGAATCCTACAATGAGCAGTTCTTC. Its translation is CASSLQESYNEQFF.

The chain combines TRBV5-1 with TRBJ2-2, with 7 bases identical to TRBD2. The ends lost 4 bases at V and 3 bases at J; junction bases unmatched: 9. The germline V gene has CDR1 SGHRS and CDR2 YFSETQ. The CDR3 contains 16 residues. The CDR3: CASSNRRGSHTGELFF. CDR3 coding DNA: TGCGCCAGCAGCAACCGTCGCGGGAGTCACACCGGGGAGCTGTTTTTT.

The V and J genes are TRBV13 and TRBJ2-5; 7 nucleotides agree with TRBD1. CDR3 length: 14 residues. Germline V gene sequence: CDR1 PRHDT, CDR2 FYEKMQ (reference sequence). Trimming removed 5 bases from V and 3 bases from J; junction bases left unmatched: 6. CDR3 bases: TGTGCCAGCAGCCCAACAGGGGTTGAAGAGACCCAGTACTTC. The encoded protein is CASSPTGVEETQYF.

This chain joins TRBV7-9 and TRBJ2-7; no reliable D call. Germline CDR1 reads SEHNR; CDR2 reads FQNEAQ (reference sequence). Trimming left V 3 bases short and J 5 bases short, with 11 bases between. CDR3 length: 13 residues. CDR3: CASSFPYSNEQYF. The CDR3 DNA reads as TGTGCCAGCAGCTTTCCATATAGCAACGAGCAGTACTTC.

To note about this clone: One end of the junction does not line up with germline, which may come from a read error. The chain employs TRBV5-1 and TRBJ2-1; D not resolved. In germline, CDR1 is SGHRS, CDR2 YFSETQ. The CDR3 sequence is 11 residues long. CDR3 amino acids: CASSSNNEQFF. CDR3 coding DNA: TGCGCCAGCAGCTCCAACAATGAGCAGTTCTTC.

This chain uses TRBV5-6 with TRBJ1-1; D remains unclear. Trimming pared 5 bases from V and 1 base from J, leaving 12 bases between. The CDR3 extends over 14 amino acids. The V gene's germline CDR1 is SGHDT and CDR2 YYEEEE. DNA for the CDR3: TGTGCCAGCAGGACCGGGCCCGGGAACACTGAAGCTTTCTTT. Its translation: CASRTGPGNTEAFF. The full variable domain, rest sourced from reference TRBV5-6 and TRBJ1-1, is DAGVTQSPTHLIKTRGQQVTLRCSPKSGHDTVSWYQQALGQGPQFIFQYYEEEERQRGNFPDRFSGHQFPNYSSELNVNALLLGDSALYLCASRTGPGNTEAFFGQGTRLTVV.

In DNA form, the CDR3 reads TGTGCCAGCAGCCCACCCCATGACAGCGAGCAGTACTTC. Its translation is CASSPPHDSEQYF. This chain connects TRBV6-5 to TRBJ2-7, with a possible D match to TRBD1 (5 bases). Germline V CDR1 and CDR2: MNHEY, SVGAGI. CDR3 length: 13 amino acids. The V gene lost 6 bases and the J gene lost 6 bases, with 15 bases spanning the gap.

This chain joins TRBV2 and TRBJ1-2; 7 bases map to TRBD1. Germline CDR1 and CDR2: SNHLY and FYNNEI. V shed 6 bases, J shed 7 bases, and the junction held 14 bases outside the gene matches. The CDR3 spans 15 residues. Here the CDR3 reads CASRGAETGSIGYTF. For the CDR3, the DNA is TGTGCCAGCAGAGGGGCCGAGACAGGGTCTATTGGCTACACCTTC.

V and J are TRBV9 and TRBJ2-2, with unresolved D. CDR1 is SGDLS, CDR2 YYNGEE, per germline. V gave up 7 bases and J gave up 1 base, with 8 bases separating them. The CDR3 length is 13 residues. CDR3 nucleotide sequence: TGTGCCAGCGCCACTCGGAACACCGGGGAGCTGTTTTTT. Translated, it gives CASATRNTGELFF. Full variable domain (outside the CDR3, taken from reference TRBV9 and TRBJ2-2): DSGVTQTPKHLITATGQRVTLRCSPRSGDLSVYWYQQSLDQGLQFLIQYYNGEERAKGNILERFSAQQFPDLHSELNLSSLELGDSALYFCASATRNTGELFFGEGSRLTVL.

This clone was seen only once. The V call is TRBV28, the J call TRBJ1-5; weak D call: TRBD1 (6 bases). The germline gives CDR1 MDHEN, CDR2 SYDVKM. Trimming took 4 bases from V and 2 from J, leaving 9 bases between them. This CDR3 is built from 14 residues. CDR3 protein: CASSSAGGNQPQHF. In nucleotides, the CDR3 is TGTGCCAGCAGTTCGGCAGGGGGCAATCAGCCCCAGCATTTT. Combining the CDR3 with reference TRBV28 and TRBJ1-5 gives the whole variable domain DVKVTQSSRYLVKRTGEKVFLECVQDMDHENMFWYRQDPGLGLRLIYFSYDVKMKEKGDIPEGYSVSREKKERFSLILESASTNQTSMYLCASSSAGGNQPQHFGDGTRLSIL.